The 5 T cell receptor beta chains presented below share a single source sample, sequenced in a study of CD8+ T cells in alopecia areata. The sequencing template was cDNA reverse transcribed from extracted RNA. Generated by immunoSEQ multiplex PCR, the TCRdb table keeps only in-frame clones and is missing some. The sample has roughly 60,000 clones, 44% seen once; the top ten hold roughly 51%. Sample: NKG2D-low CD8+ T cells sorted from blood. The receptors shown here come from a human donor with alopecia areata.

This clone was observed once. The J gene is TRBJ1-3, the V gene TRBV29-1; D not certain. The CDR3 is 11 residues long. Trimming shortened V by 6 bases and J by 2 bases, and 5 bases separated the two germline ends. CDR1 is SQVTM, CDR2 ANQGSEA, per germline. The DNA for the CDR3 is TGCAGCGTGCCAACTGGAAACACCATATATTTT. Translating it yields CSVPTGNTIYF.

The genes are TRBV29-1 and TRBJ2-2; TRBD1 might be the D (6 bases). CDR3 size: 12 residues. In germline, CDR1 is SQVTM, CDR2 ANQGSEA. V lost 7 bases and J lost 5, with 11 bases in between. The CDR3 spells CSGQAGTGELFF. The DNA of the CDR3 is TGCAGCGGACAGGCTGGGACCGGGGAGCTGTTTTTT.

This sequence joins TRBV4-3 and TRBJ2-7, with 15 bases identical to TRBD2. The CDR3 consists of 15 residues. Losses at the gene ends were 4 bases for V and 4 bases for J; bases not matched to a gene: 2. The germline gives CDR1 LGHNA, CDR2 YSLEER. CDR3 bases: TGCGCCAGCAGCCCAGGACTAGCGGGAGGGTACGAGCAGTACTTC. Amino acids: CASSPGLAGGYEQYF.

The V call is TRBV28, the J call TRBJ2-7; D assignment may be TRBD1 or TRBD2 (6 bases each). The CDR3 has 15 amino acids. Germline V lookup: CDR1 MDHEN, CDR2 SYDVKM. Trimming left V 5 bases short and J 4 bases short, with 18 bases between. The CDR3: CASSHRGPKEYEQYF. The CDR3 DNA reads TGTGCCAGCAGTCACCGGGGGCCCAAAGAGTACGAGCAGTACTTC. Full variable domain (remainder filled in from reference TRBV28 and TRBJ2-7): DVKVTQSSRYLVKRTGEKVFLECVQDMDHENMFWYRQDPGLGLRLIYFSYDVKMKEKGDIPEGYSVSREKKERFSLILESASTNQTSMYLCASSHRGPKEYEQYFGPGTRLTVT.

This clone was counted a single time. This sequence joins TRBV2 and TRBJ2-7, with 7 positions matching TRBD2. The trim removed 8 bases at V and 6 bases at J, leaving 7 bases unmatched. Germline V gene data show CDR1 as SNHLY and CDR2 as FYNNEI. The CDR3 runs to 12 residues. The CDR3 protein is CASLGTTPEQYF. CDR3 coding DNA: TGTGCCAGCCTCGGGACTACTCCCGAGCAGTACTTC. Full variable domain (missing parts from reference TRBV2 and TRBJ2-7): EPEVTQTPSHQVTQMGQEVILRCVPISNHLYFYWYRQILGQKVEFLVSFYNNEISEKSEIFDDQFSVERPDGSNFTLKIRSTKLEDSAMYFCASLGTTPEQYFGPGTRLTVT.